The clone carrying this TCR beta chain came up once. A read error may explain this, as a much larger clone is one base away. The CDR3 extends over 14 amino acids. Germline V gene data show CDR1 as LGHNA and CDR2 as YNFKEQ. Trimming cost V 1 base and J 1 base, with 7 bases left between them. Samples came from axillary lymph nodes draining the breast cancer. This sample stems from a study of breast tumors, draining lymph nodes, adjacent tissues. MiXCR was run by TCRdb on the multiplex PCR reads, yielding one entry per CDR3 protein. The table records around 130,000 distinct CDR3 sequences, around 20% of them present only once.

This receptor was identified in a female donor with breast cancer. Some clones in this sample may be carry-over from other donors' samples. Sample: axillary lymph node tissue. The J gene is TRBJ2-5, the V gene TRBV4-2, with D tentatively TRBD1 (6 bases). The CDR3 DNA reads as TGTGCCAGCAGCCAAGTGGGGGCCCAAGAGACCCAGTACTTC. Translating gives CASSQVGAQETQYF.